This record looks at one TCR beta chain sequence and its context. Its specificity is not known. This table comes from immunoSEQ multiplex PCR, and its TCRdb copy is limited to in-frame clones, with some not included. The table records 2.3 million or so clones, over 90% of them present only once. This record belongs to a study of shared clonotypes between healthy human individuals. Study-level information: Each donor's CD8 memory used one plate, CD8 naive two, each CD4 subset three. Study results and caveats: Represented genetic and exposure-history diversity was restricted by having few donors. The study's rarefaction showed incomplete sorted-subset sequencing despite large depth. Generation probabilities of non-shared clonotypes were lower (relative to those shared by all four donors).

There are 15 residues in the CDR3. CDR1 is MNHEY and CDR2 is SMNVEV in the germline V gene (reference sequence). Trimming took 1 base from V and 1 from J, leaving 10 bases between them. The TCR sequence derives from a man younger than 35 in good health. Some clones in this sample may be carry-over from other donors' samples. The material sequenced was naive CD4+ T cells from PBMCs. Described subset: CD45RA+ positively selected. This chain uses TRBV27 with TRBJ1-1, with no clear D. In DNA form, the CDR3 reads TGTGCCAGCAGTTTATATCGGACCGCGAACACTGAAGCTTTCTTT. This gives the protein CASSLYRTANTEAFF.